The rows below give T cell receptor beta chains drawn from one sample of a study of CD8+ T cells in alopecia areata. Only in-frame clones appear in the TCRdb table, and some are missing; sequencing was by immunoSEQ multiplex PCR. The sample has around 100,000 clones, 80% to 90% seen once. The source was CD8+ T cells sorted from blood, collected between weeks 30 and 35, from a patient treated with tofacitinib. The receptor set was obtained from a human donor with alopecia areata. CDR3s include the opening cysteine and the closing phenylalanine or tryptophan. The D gene is left open where the match is weak. Some rows mark clone size as missing; the rest say once, few, many or name a class of expanded clone.

once TRBD2 TRBJ2-2 TRBV5-1 CASSLVPSGYTGELFF TGCGCCAGCAGCTTGGTGCCTAGCGGATACACCGGGGAGCTGTTTTTT
. . TRBJ2-2 TRBV13 CASSPWGQGTGELFF TGTGCCAGCAGCCCGTGGGGGCAGGGCACCGGGGAGCTGTTTTTT
. TRBD1 TRBJ2-7 TRBV13 CASSSGTGEYEQYF TGTGCCAGCAGCTCCGGGACAGGCGAGTACGAGCAGTACTTC
. TRBD1 TRBJ1-4 TRBV7-9 CASSLPTVSQGAANEKLFF TGTGCCAGCAGCTTACCTACAGTTTCGCAGGGGGCGGCTAATGAAAAACTGTTTTTT
. . TRBJ1-5 TRBV5-4 CASSLGRGQPQHF TGTGCCAGCAGCTTGGGAAGGGGCCAGCCCCAGCATTTT
. . TRBJ2-7 TRBV7-6 CASSPRGGTYPLYEQYF TGTGCCAGCAGCCCCAGGGGGGGGACCTACCCCCTCTACGAGCAGTACTTC
. TRBD1 TRBJ1-2 TRBV2 CASKTGGYGYTF TGTGCCAGTAAGACAGGGGGCTATGGCTACACCTTC
. . TRBJ2-3 TRBV15 CATSRDRGAGSTQYF TGTGCCACCAGCAGAGATAGGGGGGCCGGGAGTACGCAGTATTTT
. . TRBJ2-1 TRBV9 CASSVNGAHNEQFF TGTGCCAGCAGCGTCAATGGGGCCCACAATGAGCAGTTCTTC
. . TRBJ1-1 TRBV2 CASSKDLDAFF TGTGCCAGCAGTAAGGACCTTGACGCTTTCTTT
. . TRBJ2-3 TRBV14 CASSQVVPDTQYF TGTGCCAGCAGCCAAGTTGTCCCAGATACGCAGTATTTT
. . TRBJ2-7 TRBV29-1 CSVEGRYEQYF TGCAGCGTTGAAGGTCGATACGAGCAGTACTTC
. TRBD1 TRBJ2-7 TRBV7-2 CASSQRDRETYEQYF TGTGCCAGCAGCCAACGGGACAGGGAGACGTACGAGCAGTACTTC
. . TRBJ2-7 TRBV4-1 CASSQIGQKQYF TGCGCCAGCAGCCAGATTGGACAGAAGCAGTACTTC
. TRBD1 TRBJ2-1 TRBV29-1 CSVPSPRDSYNEQFF TGCAGCGTTCCAAGTCCCCGGGACAGTTACAATGAGCAGTTCTTC
. . TRBJ2-3 TRBV29-1 CSVEFSRREIDTQYF TGCAGCGTTGAATTTAGCAGGCGAGAAATAGATACGCAGTATTTT
. . TRBJ2-4 TRBV29-1 CSVEGSKNIQYF TGCAGCGTTGAAGGGTCCAAAAACATTCAGTACTTC
. . TRBJ2-7 TRBV5-6 CASSTSRGTEQYF TGTGCCAGCAGCACATCACGCGGGACCGAGCAGTACTTC
. . TRBJ2-3 TRBV27 CASSSRSQRSTDTQYF TGTGCCAGCAGTTCCCGGTCGCAGCGGAGCACAGATACGCAGTATTTT
. TRBD2 TRBJ2-1 TRBV5-1 CASSLDGGRAFSRPYNEQFF TGCGCCAGCAGCTTGGATGGTGGGAGGGCCTTCTCGCGCCCCTACAATGAGCAGTTCTTC
. . TRBJ1-5 TRBV19 CASSTHVQGNQPQHF TGTGCCAGTAGCACCCACGTTCAGGGGAATCAGCCCCAGCATTTT
. . TRBJ1-2 TRBV6-1 CASMGIPDLNYGYTF TGTGCCAGCATGGGCATACCAGACCTTAACTATGGCTACACCTTC
. . TRBJ1-2 TRBV5-1 CASSSGHGAETYGYTF TGCGCCAGCAGCTCCGGCCACGGGGCGGAAACTTATGGCTACACCTTC
. . TRBJ1-2 TRBV29-1 CSVTPNNYGYTF TGCAGCGTTACTCCTAATAACTATGGCTACACCTTC
once . TRBJ2-2 TRBV13 CASNRWGSGELFF TGTGCCAGCAACCGGTGGGGGAGCGGGGAGCTGTTTTTT
. . TRBJ2-3 TRBV5-6 CASSTGISTDTQYF TGTGCCAGCAGCACCGGGATAAGCACAGATACGCAGTATTTT